The 16 T cell receptor beta chains listed next were all sequenced from one sample in a study of T cell responses to AZD1222 COVID-19 vaccine. The data were produced by immunoSEQ multiplex PCR, yet TCRdb's version contains in-frame clones alone and is incomplete. This sample has under 95,000 clones, with 85% to 90% found just once. Source: peripheral blood, taken 28 days after the second AZD1222 dose. The receptors shown here come from an adult who received the AZD1222 COVID-19 vaccine.

The chain links TRBV7-8 to TRBJ2-1, with D possibly TRBD2 on 5 matching bases. This CDR3 contains 12 residues. Per the germline V gene, CDR1 is SGHVS and CDR2 is FQNEAQ. V dropped 7 bases and J dropped 5 bases, with 9 bases sitting between them. The CDR3 loop reads CASNLANNEQFF. DNA of the CDR3: TGTGCCAGCAACCTAGCAAACAATGAGCAGTTCTTC.

The chain joins TRBV27 to TRBJ2-3; D is unclear. Trimming removed 5 bases at V and 0 bases at J, with 9 bases between. CDR1 and CDR2 (germline): MNHEY, SMNVEV (reference sequence). The CDR3 spans 14 residues. In nucleotides, the CDR3 is TGTGCCAGCAGTCCACCCCTTAGCACAGATACGCAGTATTTT. This encodes CASSPPLSTDTQYF.

In this sample, this clone turned up many times. The rearrangement joins TRBV20-1 to TRBJ1-5; D gene unclear. The V gene lost 3 bases and the J gene lost 4 bases, with 13 bases spanning the gap. The CDR3 is 14 amino acids. Germline CDR1 and CDR2: DFQATT and SNEGSKA (reference sequence). CDR3 DNA sequence: TGCAGTGCTAGTAGTAACATGGAAAATCAGCCCCAGCATTTT. Its translation is CSASSNMENQPQHF.

The chain combines TRBV4-3 with TRBJ2-7; D is tentatively TRBD1 or TRBD2 (5 bases each). V lost 0 bases and J 7 bases, leaving 19 bases between the germline ends. Germline-derived CDR1 and CDR2 are LGHNA and YSLEER. CDR3 length: 16 amino acids. The CDR3 DNA is TGCGCCAGCAGCCAAGATATTACCGGGACCCTACGAGAGCAGTACTTC. As protein: CASSQDITGTLREQYF.

The rearrangement links TRBV18 to TRBJ2-5; D remains ambiguous. The V gene lost 6 bases and the J gene lost 1 base, with 3 bases spanning the gap. CDR3 length equals 11 residues. CDR1 KGHSH and CDR2 LQKENI come from the germline V gene. CDR3 in amino acids: CASSGQETQYF. The CDR3 DNA reads TGTGCCAGCTCTGGCCAAGAGACCCAGTACTTC.

The gene calls are TRBV18 and TRBJ2-1; the match to TRBD1 covers 9 bases. Germline CDR1 and CDR2: KGHSH and LQKENI. The V and J ends lost 3 bases and 10 bases, in that order; junction bases with no gene match: 1. The CDR3 is 12 amino acids. The CDR3 DNA is TGTGCCAGCTCACCGACAGGGGGAGAGCAGTTCTTC. It encodes CASSPTGGEQFF.

This chain connects TRBV19 to TRBJ1-5; tentatively, D is TRBD1 (5 bases). Germline CDR1 is LNHDA and CDR2 is SQIVND (reference sequence). The CDR3 spans 14 residues. V was cut by 6 bases and J by 4 bases, with 13 bases left in between. The CDR3 coding sequence is TGTGCCAGTAGGACGAGTCGGGGGAATCAGCCCCAGCATTTT. Its translation: CASRTSRGNQPQHF.

This chain joins TRBV9 and TRBJ2-1; TRBD2 agrees at 10 bases. The J segment lost 5 bases and the V segment lost 4 bases, leaving 9 bases of the junction unmatched. The CDR3 length is 16 residues. Germline CDR1 reads SGDLS; CDR2 reads YYNGEE. The CDR3 DNA sequence: TGTGCCAGCAGCCTCCAAGCGGGAGGGGGTAACAATGAGCAGTTCTTC. Its translation is CASSLQAGGGNNEQFF.

The chain couples TRBV18 to TRBJ1-5, with 9 positions matching TRBD1. Trimming removed 6 bases from V and 4 bases from J; junction bases left unmatched: 7. The CDR3 is 15 residues long. The germline V gene has CDR1 KGHSH and CDR2 LQKENI. CDR3 sequence reads: CASSRDRDQNQPQHF. Here the CDR3 DNA reads TGTGCCAGCTCCCGGGACAGGGATCAAAATCAGCCCCAGCATTTT.

J is TRBJ1-2 and V is TRBV24-1, with 9 positions matching TRBD1. J was trimmed by 8 bases and V by 4 bases; bases with no gene match: 13. The CDR3 is 16 residues long. Germline V gene sequence: CDR1 KGHDR, CDR2 SFDVKD. The CDR3, as DNA: TGTGCCACCAGTGAGTATTCCACAGGGGGCATTGGCGGCTACACCTTC. Protein product: CATSEYSTGGIGGYTF.

The gene calls are TRBV25-1 and TRBJ2-6; D remains ambiguous. V was clipped by 6 bases and J by 4 bases, with 1 base between them. Germline-derived CDR1 and CDR2 are MGHDK and SYGVNS. This CDR3 region has 11 residues. The CDR3 bases are TGTGCCAGCAGAGGGGCCAACGTCCTGACTTTC. Protein sequence: CASRGANVLTF.

J is TRBJ2-3 and V is TRBV28; 7 positions match TRBD2. Trimming cost V 8 bases and J 3 bases; bases outside gene matches: 8. The germline V gene has CDR1 MDHEN and CDR2 SYDVKM. The CDR3 has 14 amino acids. For the CDR3, the DNA is TGTGCCAGCGCCGACGGGGAGGGGACAGATACGCAGTATTTT. This sequence encodes CASADGEGTDTQYF.

This chain links TRBV6-2 or TRBV6-3 with TRBJ2-1; 11 bases fit TRBD1. Germline assignment: CDR1 MNHEY and CDR2 SVGEGT. The CDR3 is 15 amino acids. V was clipped by 6 bases and J by 6 bases; unmatched bases: 7. CDR3 in amino acids: CASSRGQGGINEQFF. The CDR3 coding sequence is TGTGCCAGCAGCCGGGGACAGGGGGGGATCAATGAGCAGTTCTTC.

The chain joins TRBV6-2 or TRBV6-3 to TRBJ2-7; 9 bases match TRBD1. V shed 6 bases and J 1 base; nucleotides not matched to a gene: 16. The germline V gene encodes CDR1 MNHEY and CDR2 SVGEGT. The CDR3 consists of 18 residues. DNA of the CDR3: TGTGCCAGCAGCAAATGGCCCAGGCTAGACAGGGGGTCCTACGAGCAGTACTTC. It codes for CASSKWPRLDRGSYEQYF.

The rearrangement uses TRBV5-6 and TRBJ2-1; 7 bases line up with TRBD2. The CDR3 totals 14 residues. The germline V gene encodes CDR1 SGHDT and CDR2 YYEEEE. With 4 bases clipped from V and 4 bases from J, the junction kept 5 bases outside the gene matches. This CDR3 is CASSHSGPYNEQFF. The CDR3 DNA reads TGTGCCAGCAGCCATAGCGGGCCATACAATGAGCAGTTCTTC.

The chain combines TRBV7-9 with TRBJ2-1, with D perhaps matching TRBD1 (5 bases). This CDR3 comprises 16 residues. V gave up 2 bases and J gave up 5 bases, with 16 bases separating them. Germline CDR1 SEHNR, CDR2 FQNEAQ (reference sequence). The CDR3 DNA reads TGTGCCAGCAGCTTACTGACAGACCCCCCTCACAATGAGCAGTTCTTC. Its translation: CASSLLTDPPHNEQFF.